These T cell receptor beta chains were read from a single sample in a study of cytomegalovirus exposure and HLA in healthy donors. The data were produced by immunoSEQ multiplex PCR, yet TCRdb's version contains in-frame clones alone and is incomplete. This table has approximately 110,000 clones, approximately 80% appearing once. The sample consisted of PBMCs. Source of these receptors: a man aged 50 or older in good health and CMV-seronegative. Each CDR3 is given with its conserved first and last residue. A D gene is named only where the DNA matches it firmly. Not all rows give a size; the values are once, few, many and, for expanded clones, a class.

CDR3: CAWSSTEYQPQHF
DNA: TGTGCCTGGAGTTCGACAGAGTATCAGCCCCAGCATTTT
V: TRBV30
D: -
J: TRBJ1-5
size: -

CDR3: CASSRQGNQPQHF
DNA: TGTGCCAGCAGCCGACAGGGGAACCAGCCCCAGCATTTT
V: TRBV7-9
D: TRBD1
J: TRBJ1-5
size: once

CDR3: CASSLVRDRANEQFF
DNA: TGTGCCAGCAGCTTGGTTAGGGACAGGGCGAATGAGCAGTTCTTC
V: TRBV5-4
D: TRBD1
J: TRBJ2-1
size: -

CDR3: CASSLTAGGPGIQYF
DNA: TGTGCCAGCAGCTTAACGGCGGGGGGGCCGGGCATTCAGTACTTC
V: TRBV13
D: TRBD2
J: TRBJ2-4
size: -

CDR3: CASSLPGAGEQFF
DNA: TGTGCCAGCAGCTTACCAGGAGCGGGTGAGCAGTTCTTC
V: TRBV7-9
D: -
J: TRBJ2-1
size: -

CDR3: CASSPGLAGGEIQYF
DNA: TGTGCCAGCAGCCCGGGACTAGCGGGGGGCGAGATTCAGTACTTC
V: TRBV7-2
D: TRBD2
J: TRBJ2-4
size: -

CDR3: CATRDRGSYGYTF
DNA: TGTGCCACCAGGGACAGGGGATCGTATGGCTACACCTTC
V: TRBV5-8
D: TRBD1
J: TRBJ1-2
size: -

CDR3: CASMGTSGDTDTQYF
DNA: TGTGCCAGCATGGGGACTAGCGGGGACACAGATACGCAGTATTTT
V: TRBV6-5
D: TRBD2
J: TRBJ2-3
size: few

CDR3: CASSPTGGRNQPQHF
DNA: TGTGCCAGCAGTCCGACAGGGGGACGGAATCAGCCCCAGCATTTT
V: TRBV7-2
D: TRBD1
J: TRBJ1-5
size: -

CDR3: CASSWDGTEMGSGELFF
DNA: TGTGCCAGCAGCTGGGACGGGACAGAGATGGGGTCCGGGGAGCTGTTTTTT
V: TRBV5-4
D: TRBD1
J: TRBJ2-2
size: -

CDR3: CASSPLRGEQYF
DNA: TGTGCCAGCAGTCCTCTTCGGGGCGAGCAGTACTTC
V: TRBV6-6
D: -
J: TRBJ2-7
size: -

CDR3: CASSYPVNYGTGELFF
DNA: TGTGCCAGCAGTTACCCGGTCAACTACGGCACCGGGGAGCTGTTTTTT
V: TRBV6-5
D: -
J: TRBJ2-2
size: -

CDR3: CASSQVLELRSGELFF
DNA: TGCGCCAGCAGCCAAGTGTTGGAACTCAGGTCAGGGGAACTGTTTTTT
V: TRBV4-1
D: -
J: TRBJ1-4
size: -

CDR3: CASSAHRGTTEAFF
DNA: TGTGCCAGCAGCGCACACAGGGGGACCACTGAAGCTTTCTTT
V: TRBV9
D: TRBD1
J: TRBJ1-1
size: -

CDR3: CASSGDRTAGTQYF
DNA: TGTGCCAGCAGCGGCGACCGAACCGCGGGGACCCAGTACTTC
V: TRBV9
D: -
J: TRBJ2-5
size: -

CDR3: CASSLEWRHADYGYTF
DNA: TGTGCCAGCAGCTTGGAGTGGCGGCACGCGGACTATGGCTACACCTTC
V: TRBV5-4
D: -
J: TRBJ1-2
size: -

CDR3: CATSREGSGNTGELFF
DNA: TGTGCCACCAGCAGAGAAGGATCAGGGAACACCGGGGAGCTGTTTTTT
V: TRBV15
D: -
J: TRBJ2-2
size: -

CDR3: CASSMTGGGYTF
DNA: TGTGCCAGTAGTATGACAGGGGGCGGCTACACCTTC
V: TRBV19
D: TRBD1
J: TRBJ1-2
size: -

CDR3: CASSQDDYYEQYF
DNA: TGTGCCAGCAGCCAAGATGACTACTACGAGCAGTACTTC
V: TRBV14
D: -
J: TRBJ2-7
size: -

CDR3: CASSLELWATANCGYTF
DNA: TGTGCCAGCAGCTTAGAATTATGGGCTACGGCTAACTGTGGCTACACCTTC
V: TRBV7-9
D: -
J: TRBJ1-2
size: -

CDR3: CASSLGSPSSGNTIYF
DNA: TGTGCCAGCAGCTTGGGGAGCCCTAGCTCTGGAAACACCATATATTTT
V: TRBV5-4
D: -
J: TRBJ1-3
size: -

CDR3: CASSLDPGSHPGYTF
DNA: TGTGCCAGCAGCTTAGACCCGGGATCGCACCCTGGCTACACCTTC
V: TRBV7-9
D: -
J: TRBJ1-2
size: -

CDR3: CASSLAVGQNYGYTF
DNA: TGCGCCAGCAGCTTGGCTGTGGGGCAGAACTATGGCTACACCTTC
V: TRBV5-1
D: -
J: TRBJ1-2
size: -

CDR3: CASTGLAGARSTGGLFF
DNA: TGTGCCAGCACGGGGTTAGCGGGCGCCCGGAGCACCGGGGGGCTGTTTTTT
V: TRBV2
D: TRBD2
J: TRBJ2-2
size: -

CDR3: CASSPERDGELFF
DNA: TGTGCCAGCAGCCCTGAGAGGGACGGGGAGCTGTTTTTT
V: TRBV7-3
D: -
J: TRBJ2-2
size: -

CDR3: CASSYSTGGVTEAFF
DNA: TGTGCCAGCAGTTACTCGACGGGGGGGGTCACTGAAGCTTTCTTT
V: TRBV6-5
D: -
J: TRBJ1-1
size: -

CDR3: CASSLGRASTGELFF
DNA: TGTGCCAGCAGCTTGGGCAGGGCGAGCACCGGGGAGCTGTTTTTT
V: TRBV5-4
D: -
J: TRBJ2-2
size: -

CDR3: CASSTGGRGGELFF
DNA: TGTGCCAGCAGTACAGGGGGTCGGGGCGGGGAGCTGTTTTTT
V: TRBV28
D: TRBD1
J: TRBJ2-2
size: -

CDR3: CASSVGTSTDTQYF
DNA: TGTGCCAGCAGCGTAGGAACTAGCACAGATACGCAGTATTTT
V: TRBV9
D: -
J: TRBJ2-3
size: -

CDR3: CASSSHLGDMGNQPQHF
DNA: TGTGCCAGCAGCTCCCACTTGGGGGACATGGGGAATCAGCCCCAGCATTTT
V: TRBV5-6
D: -
J: TRBJ1-5
size: -

CDR3: CASSSGTLTNSPLHF
DNA: TGTGCCAGCAGCAGCGGGACACTTACCAATTCACCCCTCCACTTT
V: TRBV5-5
D: -
J: TRBJ1-6
size: -

CDR3: CAISWTANTGELFF
DNA: TGTGCCATCAGTTGGACAGCGAACACCGGGGAGCTGTTTTTT
V: TRBV10-3
D: -
J: TRBJ2-2
size: few

CDR3: CASSFAEYF
DNA: TGTGCCAGCAGTTTTGCGGAGTACTTC
V: TRBV5-4
D: -
J: TRBJ2-7
size: -

CDR3: CASSPPALFRTGKSYNEQFF
DNA: TGTGCCAGCTCACCACCGGCGTTGTTCCGGACAGGGAAATCCTACAATGAGCAGTTCTTC
V: TRBV18
D: TRBD1
J: TRBJ2-1
size: -

CDR3: CASSLERGGYTF
DNA: TGTGCCAGCAGCTTGGAGAGGGGGGGCTACACCTTC
V: TRBV5-6
D: -
J: TRBJ1-2
size: -

CDR3: CASGPGQGGTEAFF
DNA: TGTGCTAGTGGCCCTGGACAGGGGGGCACTGAAGCTTTCTTT
V: TRBV12-5
D: TRBD1
J: TRBJ1-1
size: -

CDR3: CASSQDPSQGGGYTF
DNA: TGTGCCAGCAGCCAAGATCCGTCCCAGGGGGGAGGCTACACCTTC
V: TRBV4-2
D: TRBD1
J: TRBJ1-2
size: once

CDR3: CASSLGLSQNTGELFF
DNA: TGTGCCAGCAGCTTAGGACTATCCCAGAACACCGGGGAGCTGTTTTTT
V: TRBV7-7
D: -
J: TRBJ2-2
size: -

CDR3: CASSFGRDRISNQPQHF
DNA: TGTGCCAGCAGCTTCGGCCGGGACAGGATTAGCAATCAGCCCCAGCATTTT
V: TRBV5-5
D: TRBD1
J: TRBJ1-5
size: few

CDR3: CASSLGSRLSEQYF
DNA: TGTGCCAGCAGCTTAGGAAGCAGGTTAAGCGAGCAGTACTTC
V: TRBV7-8
D: -
J: TRBJ2-7
size: -

CDR3: CASSPTGENSPLHF
DNA: TGCGCCAGCAGCCCGACAGGGGAGAATTCACCCCTCCACTTT
V: TRBV5-1
D: TRBD1
J: TRBJ1-6
size: -

CDR3: CASSLGGQRTEAFF
DNA: TGTGCCAGCAGCTTGGGCGGGCAGAGGACTGAAGCTTTCTTT
V: TRBV7-2
D: -
J: TRBJ1-1
size: -

CDR3: CASSLVAGGFNEQFF
DNA: TGTGCCAGCAGCTTAGTAGCGGGGGGCTTCAATGAGCAGTTCTTC
V: TRBV7-3
D: TRBD2
J: TRBJ2-1
size: -

CDR3: CASRGQGGNSPLHF
DNA: TGTGCCAGCAGGGGACAGGGAGGCAATTCACCCCTCCACTTT
V: TRBV2
D: TRBD1
J: TRBJ1-6
size: -

CDR3: CASSPIGHKNTEAFF
DNA: TGTGCCAGCAGCCCCATAGGACATAAGAACACTGAAGCTTTCTTT
V: TRBV14
D: -
J: TRBJ1-1
size: -